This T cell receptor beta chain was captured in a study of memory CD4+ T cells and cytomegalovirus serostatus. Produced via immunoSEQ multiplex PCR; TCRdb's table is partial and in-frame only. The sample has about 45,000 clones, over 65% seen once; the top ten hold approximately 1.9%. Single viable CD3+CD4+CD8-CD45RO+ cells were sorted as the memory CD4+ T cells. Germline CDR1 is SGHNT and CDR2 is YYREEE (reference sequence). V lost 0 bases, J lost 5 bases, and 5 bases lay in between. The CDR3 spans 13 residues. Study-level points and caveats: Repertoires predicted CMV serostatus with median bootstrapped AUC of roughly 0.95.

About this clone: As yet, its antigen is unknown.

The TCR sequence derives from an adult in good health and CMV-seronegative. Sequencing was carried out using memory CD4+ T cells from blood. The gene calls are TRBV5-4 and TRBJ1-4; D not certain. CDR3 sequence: CASSLAGNEKLFF. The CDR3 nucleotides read TGTGCCAGCAGCTTGGCCGGGAATGAAAAACTGTTTTTT.